The clone carrying this TCR beta chain was observed at least ten times. Its target is not known. The time point: sample taken at primary tumor resection. Unsorted samples of tumor, nontumor lung or frozen PBMC had their whole RNA sequenced. This sample was included in a study of spatial heterogeneity in lung cancer. Overall study: Across the raw uncorrected reads, a unique TCR and UMI combination was observed, on average, more than ten times.

Study-wide results and caveats: One measure, the expanded intratumoral alpha and beta TCR count, tracked tumor mutation counts. Ubiquitous and regional expanded TCR counts mirrored ubiquitous and regional nonsynonymous mutation counts, respectively.

The study tagged each TCR cDNA molecule with a unique molecular identifier. TCRdb passed the 5' RACE reads through MiXCR, listing each CDR3 protein once. This repertoire shows roughly 5,200 distinct CDR3 sequences, 3% to 4% found once; its top ten account for about 25%. This clonotype was obtained from a female donor with early-stage non-small cell lung cancer. The sequenced sample was lung tumor tissue, obtained at surgery.

CDR3 region: CASSLARYSGELFF. CDR3 sequence (DNA): TGTGCCAGCAGCTTAGCGCGGTACAGCGGGGAGCTGTTTTTT. The chain carries TRBV11-1 and TRBJ2-2; D remains unclear. The germline V and J ends were trimmed by 0 bases and 7 bases, with 9 bases remaining between them. Germline V gene data show CDR1 as SGHAT and CDR2 as FQDESV (reference sequence). This CDR3 is built from 14 residues.